These T cell receptor beta chains were read from a single sample in a study of molecular identifiers for immune sequencing clone quantification. TCRdb re-called the PCR reads with MiXCR, one entry per CDR3 protein. The data contain about 510,000 distinct CDR3 sequences, around 23% of them seen just once; the ten biggest clones take up roughly 0.79%. What was sequenced was naive CD8+ T cells from blood, with Jurkat cell RNA spiked in. These receptors all come from a human donor in good health. Some libraries in this study had Jurkat cell RNA spiked in. Both conserved end residues are part of each CDR3. D genes are given only for firm matches. Part of the rows lack a size; the others show once, few, many or a class for expanded clones.

d_call clone_size j_call v_call cdr3_nt cdr3_aa
TRBD2 few TRBJ2-7 TRBV20-1 TGCAGTGCTAGAGATAGGCCTAGCGGGAAGAACTACGAGCAGTACTTC CSARDRPSGKNYEQYF
- - TRBJ2-7 TRBV6-5 TGTGCCAGCAGTTACGAAAAAAATACAGGGAGCTACGAGCAGTACTTC CASSYEKNTGSYEQYF
- few TRBJ2-3 TRBV6-6 TGTGCCAGCAGTAAGGGGACCGGCAACCTTCGTACGCAGTATTTT CASSKGTGNLRTQYF
- few TRBJ1-1 TRBV14 TGTGCCAGCAGCCAAGGGGGAAAGAACACTGAAGCTTTCTTT CASSQGGKNTEAFF
TRBD2 - TRBJ2-5 TRBV20-1 TGCAGTGCTAGAGATTTGTTTAGGGCGGGAGTTGAGAAAGAGACCCAGTACTTC CSARDLFRAGVEKETQYF
TRBD2 few TRBJ2-3 TRBV20-1 TGCAGTGCTAAGATCGGACTAGCGGGGGGGCCGCCAATCAACGACCTCACAGATACGCAGTATTTT CSAKIGLAGGPPINDLTDTQYF
- many TRBJ2-5 TRBV29-1 TGCAGCGTTGAAGGGGGGGCGGGACAAGAGACCCAGTACTTC CSVEGGAGQETQYF
TRBD1 - TRBJ1-1 TRBV5-1 TGCGCCAGCAGCCCGCGGACAGGGGGCGTTACTGAAGCTTTCTTT CASSPRTGGVTEAFF
- many TRBJ2-7 TRBV30 TGTGCCTGGAGTGTAGTAGGGATGTCCTACGAGCAGTACTTC CAWSVVGMSYEQYF
- many TRBJ2-3 TRBV29-1 TGCAGCGTTGAAGCGCCTACAGATACGCAGTATTTT CSVEAPTDTQYF
- few TRBJ2-1 TRBV27 TGTGCCAGCGGAGACTGGAATGAGCAGTTCTTC CASGDWNEQFF
- many TRBJ2-7 TRBV19 TGTGCCAGTAGTATCGACAGAACCTACGAGCAGTACTTC CASSIDRTYEQYF
TRBD2 - TRBJ2-2 TRBV29-1 TGCAGCGTTGAAGCACTAGCGGGGTCCCCCGGGGAGCTGTTTTTT CSVEALAGSPGELFF
TRBD1 many TRBJ2-7 TRBV29-1 TGCAGCGCCAGGACAGGGCCCTACGAGCAGTACTTC CSARTGPYEQYF
TRBD2 - TRBJ2-1 TRBV6-6 TGTGCCAGCAGTGAAACTGCTAGCGGGAGTTATGGTGAGCAGTTCTTC CASSETASGSYGEQFF
- - TRBJ2-3 TRBV11-2 TGTGCCAGCAGCTTACCTTTCTCCACGGATACGCAGTATTTT CASSLPFSTDTQYF
TRBD1 many TRBJ2-3 TRBV11-2 TGTGCCAGCAGTACAGGGGGTATTACAGATACGCAGTATTTT CASSTGGITDTQYF
TRBD1 - TRBJ2-5 TRBV12-3/TRBV12-4 TGTGACGGCAACCGACAGGGAACCGAGACCCAGTACTTC CDGNRQGTETQYF
- - TRBJ2-7 TRBV2 TGTGCCAGCAGTGAAGTGGAGACGCTGTCCTACGAGCAGTACTTC CASSEVETLSYEQYF
- many TRBJ2-7 TRBV7-9 TGTGCCAGCAGCTTAGTACCCAGGGACCACGAGCAGTACTTC CASSLVPRDHEQYF
- few TRBJ1-1 TRBV20-1 TGCAGTGCTAGAGATTCCCCAGGGAGGACTGAAGCTTTCTTT CSARDSPGRTEAFF
TRBD2 few TRBJ2-1 TRBV2 TGTGCCAGCAGTGGGACTAGCGGGAGCAATGAGCAGTTCTTC CASSGTSGSNEQFF
- - TRBJ2-7 TRBV2 TGTGCCAGCAGTGAGGGGCAGCCTGGAAATATCTACGAGCAGTACTTC CASSEGQPGNIYEQYF
- - TRBJ2-2 TRBV12-3/TRBV12-4 TGTGCCAGCCAAACGGATTCCAAATCGGGCAGGGGCCCTTTAACCGGGGAGCTGTTTTTT CASQTDSKSGRGPLTGELFF
TRBD2 few TRBJ2-7 TRBV30 TGTGCCTGGAGCCCGGGACTAGCCCACGAGCAGTACTTC CAWSPGLAHEQYF
TRBD1 - TRBJ2-3 TRBV6-5 TGTGCCAGCAGCCCGCGGACAGGGCGGAATACGCAGTATTTT CASSPRTGRNTQYF
- - TRBJ2-2 TRBV19 TGTGCCAGTGGTTGGGGGAGCGGGGAGCTGTTTTTT CASGWGSGELFF
TRBD2 - TRBJ2-3 TRBV3-1 TGTGCCAGCAGCCAAGATAATGGGAGGGCCAGTACAGATACGCAGTATTTT CASSQDNGRASTDTQYF
- - TRBJ2-3 TRBV4-2 TGTGCCAGCAGCCAGAAAGCTGGAGGGGTCACGCAGTATTTT CASSQKAGGVTQYF
- many TRBJ2-2 TRBV9 TGTGCCAGCAGCGTGAACAGGCGACAGGAGAACACCGGGGAGCTGTTTTTT CASSVNRRQENTGELFF
- - TRBJ1-1 TRBV5-1 TGCGCCAGCAGCTTCTCCCCCGGGGGGGGGAACGCTGAAGCTTTCTTT CASSFSPGGGNAEAFF
- - TRBJ1-1 TRBV9 TGTGCCAGCAGCGTAGAGGGGGGAATGAACACTGAAGCTTTCTTT CASSVEGGMNTEAFF
- few TRBJ2-5 TRBV7-3 TGTGCCAGCAGCACGGGCCTCCAAGAGACCCAGTACTTC CASSTGLQETQYF
- few TRBJ2-2 TRBV10-3 TGTGCCATCAGCCCGGATTCCGGGGAGCTGTTTTTT CAISPDSGELFF
TRBD2 - TRBJ2-3 TRBV7-3 TGTGCCAGCAGCGTCGAGACTAGCGGGAGAAGAACAGATACGCAGTATTTT CASSVETSGRRTDTQYF
- - TRBJ2-7 TRBV7-9 TGTGCCAGCGGCCTAGAACTAGTAAACGAGCAGTACTTC CASGLELVNEQYF
- few TRBJ2-1 TRBV5-6 TGTGCCAGCAGCTTTCCCACAGGGCCTATCCCCCATGGGCAGTTCTTC CASSFPTGPIPHGQFF
- few TRBJ1-2 TRBV28 TGTGCCAGCAGTTCAGCCCCGGGAGGGGTTTCGTCTAACTATGGCTACACCTTC CASSSAPGGVSSNYGYTF
- - TRBJ1-4 TRBV12-3/TRBV12-4 TGTGCCAGCAGTTTCTCGACAGGCGGCGAAAAACTGTTTTTT CASSFSTGGEKLFF
TRBD1 - TRBJ2-7 TRBV29-1 TGCAGCGTTTCCTCCCAGGGGGCTTACGAGCAGTACTTC CSVSSQGAYEQYF
- few TRBJ1-1 TRBV6-5 TGTGCCAGCAGTTACTCCGCCGCGGGGTACACTGAAGCTTTCTTT CASSYSAAGYTEAFF
- few TRBJ1-4 TRBV4-3 TGCGCCAGCAGCCAAGATGATATGCGGGGTCTGACTAATGAAAAACTGTTTTTT CASSQDDMRGLTNEKLFF
- many TRBJ2-4 TRBV14 TGTGCCAGCAGCCACTTGGCCGATATGATTCAGTACTTC CASSHLADMIQYF
- few TRBJ2-5 TRBV4-1 TGCGCCAGCAGCCAAGATTCGCCACAGACCCAGTACTTC CASSQDSPQTQYF
- - TRBJ2-7 TRBV4-2 TGTGCCAGCAGCCAAGATTTAGACTTAAACTACGAGCAGTACTTC CASSQDLDLNYEQYF
- few TRBJ2-5 TRBV3-1 TGTGCCAGCAGCCCGAGTATCAGACGGACCACTCAAGAGACCCAGTACTTC CASSPSIRRTTQETQYF
- few TRBJ1-6 TRBV12-3/TRBV12-4 TGTGCCAGCAGTTTGGCGATAAACACTAATTCACCCCTCCACTTT CASSLAINTNSPLHF
- few TRBJ1-2 TRBV19 TGTGCCAGTAGTATCAAGACAAATAACTATGGCTACACCTTC CASSIKTNNYGYTF
TRBD2 - TRBJ2-7 TRBV5-4 TGTGCCAGCAGCTTGGCAGTAGCGGGGGGCCTGTACGAGCAGTACTTC CASSLAVAGGLYEQYF
- - TRBJ2-7 TRBV5-1 TGCGCCAGCAGCTCGACTGAATCCTACGAGCAGTACTTC CASSSTESYEQYF
- - TRBJ1-6 TRBV7-9 TGTGCCAGCAGCCCCAATACAGTCTATAATTCACCCCTCCACTTT CASSPNTVYNSPLHF
- few TRBJ2-3 TRBV20-1 TGCAGTGCTAGAGGTGACGTTAAGTATTTT CSARGDVKYF
TRBD1 many TRBJ2-7 TRBV9 TGTGCCAGCAGCCCGGGACAGATCTCCTACGAGCAGTACTTC CASSPGQISYEQYF
- few TRBJ1-5 TRBV2 TGTGCCAGCAGTGAGGACCCCTCCACGGAGCCCCAGCATTTT CASSEDPSTEPQHF
TRBD2 - TRBJ2-3 TRBV12-3/TRBV12-4 TGTGCCAGCAGTTCGGGACTACTCACAGATACGCAGTATTTT CASSSGLLTDTQYF
- many TRBJ2-3 TRBV6-5 TGTGCCAGCAGTGTGGGGGGTACGCAGTATTTT CASSVGGTQYF
- few TRBJ1-1 TRBV13 TGTGCCAGCAGCCCAGGTCGGGGACAGAACACTGAAGCTTTCTTT CASSPGRGQNTEAFF
- - TRBJ2-2 TRBV7-6 TGTGCCAGCAGCTTAGTTACAGGGAGGACCGGGGAGCTGTTTTTT CASSLVTGRTGELFF
TRBD1 - TRBJ2-7 TRBV27 TGTGCCAGCAGCCTCCCGGGACAGGGTTTCTACGAGCAGTACTTC CASSLPGQGFYEQYF
- many TRBJ2-5 TRBV27 TGTGCCAGCAGTCCCGTCCACACAGTTCCCCAAGAGACCCAGTACTTC CASSPVHTVPQETQYF